Listed below are T cell receptor beta chains from one sample, sequenced in a study of blood T cell repertoires in COVID-19. TCRdb's table, derived via immunoSEQ multiplex PCR, lists solely in-frame clones and lacks some. The table lists 250,000 to 350,000 clones, approximately 91% of them singletons, with more than 7.5% in the top ten. Sequences were obtained from peripheral blood. The receptors shown here come from a man between 18 and 29 years old with active or convalescent COVID-19. The conserved cysteine and the conserved F or W are not part of the CDR3 here. The order of the fields is clone size, V gene, CDR3 protein. Size values are once, few and many counts, or a class for expanded clones, and some rows have none.

- | TRBV4-1 | ASSQDSLTGYGYT
- | TRBV11-3 | ASSPKRGGPGEQY
few | TRBV19 | ASSIGFGTGSYGYT
few | TRBV12-5 | ASGGQSSSGNTIY
- | TRBV5-8 | ASSIGRGQPQH
- | TRBV27 | ASTPGAYNSPLH
once | TRBV5-4 | ASSFGQYEQY
- | TRBV12-3/TRBV12-4 | ASTSGYQPQH
- | TRBV19 | ASSLGTGGYRAQH
- | TRBV19 | ASSIVGGGTLEAF
once | TRBV19 | ASSIGGHNQPQH
few | TRBV5-1 | ASSLAAGMGTGELF
once | TRBV7-9 | ASSLRGGSTDTQY
- | TRBV2 | ASREQGIANQPQH
- | TRBV5-4 | ASSWERGGAEAF
- | TRBV19 | ASSGLAGSRTDTQY
- | TRBV2 | ASSEKGQLF
- | TRBV4-1 | ASSQIPGQSRSYEQY
- | TRBV6-4 | ASSDSSGQGHNEQF
- | TRBV27 | ASRAGQGALADTQY
once | TRBV11-2 | ASSHPRESPSYEQY
once | TRBV3-1/TRBV3-2 | ASSQAGLYNEQF
- | TRBV5-8 | ASSYNGQKFMQETQY
- | TRBV6-5 | ASRNRDNYNEQF
- | TRBV6-4 | ATGTRDYAVLSGANVLT